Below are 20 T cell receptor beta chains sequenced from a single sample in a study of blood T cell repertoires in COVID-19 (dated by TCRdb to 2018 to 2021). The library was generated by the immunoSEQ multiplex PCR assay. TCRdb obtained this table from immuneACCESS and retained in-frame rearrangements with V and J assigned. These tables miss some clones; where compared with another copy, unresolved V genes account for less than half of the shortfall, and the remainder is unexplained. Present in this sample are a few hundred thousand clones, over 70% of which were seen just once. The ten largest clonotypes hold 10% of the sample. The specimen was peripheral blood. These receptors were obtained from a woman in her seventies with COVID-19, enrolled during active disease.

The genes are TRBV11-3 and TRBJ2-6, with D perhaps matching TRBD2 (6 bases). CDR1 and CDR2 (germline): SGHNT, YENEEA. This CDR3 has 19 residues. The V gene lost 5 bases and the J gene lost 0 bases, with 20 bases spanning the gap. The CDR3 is CASSPELGRGSSGANVLTF. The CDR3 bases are TGTGCCAGCAGCCCCGAACTCGGACGGGGGAGCTCTGGGGCCAACGTCCTGACTTTC.

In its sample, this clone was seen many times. Written as DNA, the CDR3 is TGTGCCAGTAGTACCCCCGGACTAGCGGGTGACACCGGGGAGCTGTTTTTT. Amino acids: CASSTPGLAGDTGELFF. The rearrangement uses TRBV19 and TRBJ2-2, with TRBD2 identical over 11 bases. The CDR3 spans 17 residues. The V and J ends lost 4 bases and 3 bases, in that order; junction bases with no gene match: 7. Per germline, CDR1 LNHDA and CDR2 SQIVND (reference sequence).

The CDR3 reads CASSQDRVFTTDTQYF. In DNA form, the CDR3 reads TGTGCCAGCAGCCAAGACCGGGTCTTTACCACAGATACGCAGTATTTT. J is TRBJ2-3 and V is TRBV3-1 (or the pseudogene TRBV3-2); D ambiguous. This CDR3 has 16 residues. The V end was cut by 0 bases, the J end by 2 bases, with 12 bases between. Per germline, CDR1 LGHDT and CDR2 YNNKEL (reference sequence).

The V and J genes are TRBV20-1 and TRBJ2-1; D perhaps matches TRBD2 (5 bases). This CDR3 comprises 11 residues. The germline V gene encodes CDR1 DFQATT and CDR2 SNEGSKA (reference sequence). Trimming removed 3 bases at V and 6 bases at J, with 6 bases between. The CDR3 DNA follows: TGCAGTGCTAGGACTATCAATGAGCAGTTCTTC. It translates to CSARTINEQFF.

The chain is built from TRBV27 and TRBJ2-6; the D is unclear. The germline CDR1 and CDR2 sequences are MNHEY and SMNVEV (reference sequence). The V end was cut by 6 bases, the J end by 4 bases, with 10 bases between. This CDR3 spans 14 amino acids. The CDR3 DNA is TGTGCCAGCAGGGTCAGATCAGGGGCCAACGTCCTGACTTTC. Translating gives CASRVRSGANVLTF.

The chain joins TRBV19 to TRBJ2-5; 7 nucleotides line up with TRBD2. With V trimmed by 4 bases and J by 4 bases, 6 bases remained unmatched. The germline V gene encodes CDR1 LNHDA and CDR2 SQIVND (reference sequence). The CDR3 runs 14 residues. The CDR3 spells CASSNRDYGETQYF. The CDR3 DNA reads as TGTGCCAGTAGTAACCGGGACTATGGAGAGACCCAGTACTTC.

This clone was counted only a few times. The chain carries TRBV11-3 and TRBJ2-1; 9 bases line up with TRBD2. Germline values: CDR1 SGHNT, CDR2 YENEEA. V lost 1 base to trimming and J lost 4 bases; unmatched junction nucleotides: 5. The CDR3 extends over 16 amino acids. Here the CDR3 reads CASSLVSGRGYNEQFF. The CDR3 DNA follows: TGTGCCAGCAGCTTAGTTAGCGGGAGAGGATACAATGAGCAGTTCTTC.

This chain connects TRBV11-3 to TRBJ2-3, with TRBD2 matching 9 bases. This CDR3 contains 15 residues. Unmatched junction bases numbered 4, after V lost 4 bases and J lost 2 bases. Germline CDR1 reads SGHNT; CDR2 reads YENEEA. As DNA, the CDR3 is TGTGCCAGCAGCTGGCTAGCGGGGATCACAGATACGCAGTATTTT. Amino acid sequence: CASSWLAGITDTQYF.

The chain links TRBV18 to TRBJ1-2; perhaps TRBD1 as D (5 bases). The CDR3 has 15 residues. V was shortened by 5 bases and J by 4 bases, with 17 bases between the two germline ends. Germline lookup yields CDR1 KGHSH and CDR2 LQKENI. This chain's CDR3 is CASSETRVLGYGYTF. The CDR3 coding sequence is TGTGCCAGCTCAGAGACCAGGGTACTGGGCTATGGCTACACCTTC.

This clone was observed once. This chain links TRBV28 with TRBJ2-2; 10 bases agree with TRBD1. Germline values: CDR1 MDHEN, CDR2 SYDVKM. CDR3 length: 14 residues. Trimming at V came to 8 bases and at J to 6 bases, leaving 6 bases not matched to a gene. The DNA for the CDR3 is TGTGCCAGCCAGACAGGGGGCCCTCCCGGGGAGCTGTTTTTT. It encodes CASQTGGPPGELFF.

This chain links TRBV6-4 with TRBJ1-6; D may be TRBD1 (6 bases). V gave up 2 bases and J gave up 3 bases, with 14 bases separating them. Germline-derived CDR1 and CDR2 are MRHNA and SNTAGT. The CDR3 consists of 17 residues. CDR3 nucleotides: TGTGCCAGCAGTGACCCAGTGACAGGCCACTATAATTCACCCCTCCACTTT. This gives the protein CASSDPVTGHYNSPLHF.

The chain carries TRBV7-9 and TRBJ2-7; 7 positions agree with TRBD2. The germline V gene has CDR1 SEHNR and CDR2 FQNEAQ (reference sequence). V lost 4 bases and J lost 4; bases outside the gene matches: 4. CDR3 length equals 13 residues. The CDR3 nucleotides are TGTGCCAGCAGCTCCGGGACTATGTACGAGCAGTACTTC. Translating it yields CASSSGTMYEQYF.

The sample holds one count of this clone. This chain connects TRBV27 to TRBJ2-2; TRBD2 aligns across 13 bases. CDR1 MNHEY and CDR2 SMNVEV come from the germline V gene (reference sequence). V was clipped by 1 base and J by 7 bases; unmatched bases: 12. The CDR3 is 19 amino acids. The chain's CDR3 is CASSLLKTSGRHQGGELFF. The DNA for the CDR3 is TGTGCCAGCAGTTTATTAAAGACTAGCGGGAGGCACCAGGGCGGGGAGCTGTTTTTT.

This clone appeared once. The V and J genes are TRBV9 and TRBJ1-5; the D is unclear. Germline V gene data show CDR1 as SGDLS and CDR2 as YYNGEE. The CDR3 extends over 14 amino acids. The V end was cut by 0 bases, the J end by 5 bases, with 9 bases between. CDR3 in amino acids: CASSVGHTDQPQHF. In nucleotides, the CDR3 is TGTGCCAGCAGCGTAGGACACACCGATCAGCCCCAGCATTTT.

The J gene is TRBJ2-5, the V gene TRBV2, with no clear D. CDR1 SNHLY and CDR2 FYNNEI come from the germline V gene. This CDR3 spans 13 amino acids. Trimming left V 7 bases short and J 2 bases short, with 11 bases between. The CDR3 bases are TGTGCCAGCACCTCTGTCTCTCAAGAGACCCAGTACTTC. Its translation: CASTSVSQETQYF.

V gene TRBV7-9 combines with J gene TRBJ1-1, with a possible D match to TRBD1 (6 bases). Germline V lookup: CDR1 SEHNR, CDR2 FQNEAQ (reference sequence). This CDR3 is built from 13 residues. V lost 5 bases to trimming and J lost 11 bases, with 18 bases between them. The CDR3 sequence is CASSQRSDSRAFF. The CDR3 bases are TGTGCCAGCAGCCAACGATCGGACAGTCGCGCTTTCTTT.

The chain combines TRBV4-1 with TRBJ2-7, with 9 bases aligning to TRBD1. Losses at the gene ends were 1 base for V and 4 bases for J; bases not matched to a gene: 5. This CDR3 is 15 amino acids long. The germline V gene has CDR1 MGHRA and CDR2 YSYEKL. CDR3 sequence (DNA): TGCGCCAGCAGCCAAGGACAGGGGGGTACGTACGAGCAGTACTTC. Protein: CASSQGQGGTYEQYF.

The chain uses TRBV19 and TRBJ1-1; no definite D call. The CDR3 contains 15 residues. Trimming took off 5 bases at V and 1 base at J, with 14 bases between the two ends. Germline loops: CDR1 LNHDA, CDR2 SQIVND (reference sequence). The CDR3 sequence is CASSSNSLPNTEAFF. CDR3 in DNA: TGTGCCAGTAGTTCCAACAGCCTCCCGAACACTGAAGCTTTCTTT.

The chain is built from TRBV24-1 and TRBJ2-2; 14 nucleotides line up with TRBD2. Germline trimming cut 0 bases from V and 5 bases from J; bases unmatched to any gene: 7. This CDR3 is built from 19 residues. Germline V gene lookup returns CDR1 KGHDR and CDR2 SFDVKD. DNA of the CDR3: TGTGCCACCAGTGATTTGTGGGGACTAGCGGGAGCGGGGACCGGGGAGCTGTTTTTT. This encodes CATSDLWGLAGAGTGELFF.

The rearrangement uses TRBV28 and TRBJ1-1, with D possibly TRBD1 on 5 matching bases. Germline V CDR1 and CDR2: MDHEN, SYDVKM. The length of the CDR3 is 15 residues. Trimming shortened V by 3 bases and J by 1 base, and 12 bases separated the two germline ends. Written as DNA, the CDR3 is TGTGCCAGCAGTTTTTGGGGGGAGGGGAACACTGAAGCTTTCTTT. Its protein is CASSFWGEGNTEAFF.